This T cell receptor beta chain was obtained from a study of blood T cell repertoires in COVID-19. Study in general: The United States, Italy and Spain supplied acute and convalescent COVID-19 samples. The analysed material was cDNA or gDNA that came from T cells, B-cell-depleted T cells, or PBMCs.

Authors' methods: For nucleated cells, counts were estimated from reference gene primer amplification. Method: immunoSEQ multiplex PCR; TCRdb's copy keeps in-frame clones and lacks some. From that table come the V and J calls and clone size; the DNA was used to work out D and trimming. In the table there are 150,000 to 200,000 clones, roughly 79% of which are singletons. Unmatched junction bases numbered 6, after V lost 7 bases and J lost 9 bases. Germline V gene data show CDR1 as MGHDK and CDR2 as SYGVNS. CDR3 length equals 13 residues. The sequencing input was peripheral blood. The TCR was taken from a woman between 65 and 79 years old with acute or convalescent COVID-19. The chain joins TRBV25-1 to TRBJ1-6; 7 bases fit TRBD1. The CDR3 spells CASNRGSGSPLHF. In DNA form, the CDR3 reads TGTGCCAGCAACAGGGGATCGGGTTCACCCCTCCACTTT.